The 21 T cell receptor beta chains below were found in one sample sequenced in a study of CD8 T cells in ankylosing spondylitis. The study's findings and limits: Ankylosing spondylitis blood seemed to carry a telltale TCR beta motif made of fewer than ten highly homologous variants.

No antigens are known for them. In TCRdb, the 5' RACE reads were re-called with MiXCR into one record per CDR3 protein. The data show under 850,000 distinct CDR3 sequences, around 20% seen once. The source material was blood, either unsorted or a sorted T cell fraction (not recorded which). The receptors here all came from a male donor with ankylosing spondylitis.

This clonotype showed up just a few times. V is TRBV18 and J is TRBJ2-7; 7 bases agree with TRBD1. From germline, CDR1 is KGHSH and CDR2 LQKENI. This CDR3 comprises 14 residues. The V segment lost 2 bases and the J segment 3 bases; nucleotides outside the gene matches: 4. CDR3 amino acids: CASSPSRQGYEQYF. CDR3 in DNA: TGTGCCAGCTCACCATCCCGACAGGGCTACGAGCAGTACTTC.

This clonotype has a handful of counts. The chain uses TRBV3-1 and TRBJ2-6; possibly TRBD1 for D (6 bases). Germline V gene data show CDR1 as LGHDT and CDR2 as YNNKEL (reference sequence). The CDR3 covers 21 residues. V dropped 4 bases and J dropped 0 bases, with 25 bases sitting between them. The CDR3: CASSPPLAEDRLASGANVLTF. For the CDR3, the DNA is TGTGCCAGCAGCCCACCTCTCGCAGAAGACAGGTTAGCCTCTGGGGCCAACGTCCTGACTTTC.

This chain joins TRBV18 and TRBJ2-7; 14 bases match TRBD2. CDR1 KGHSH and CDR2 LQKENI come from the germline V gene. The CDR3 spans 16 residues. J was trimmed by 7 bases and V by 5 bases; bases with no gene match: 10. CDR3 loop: CASSSTGTSGGLEQYF. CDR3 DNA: TGTGCCAGCTCATCAACCGGGACTAGCGGGGGATTAGAGCAGTACTTC.

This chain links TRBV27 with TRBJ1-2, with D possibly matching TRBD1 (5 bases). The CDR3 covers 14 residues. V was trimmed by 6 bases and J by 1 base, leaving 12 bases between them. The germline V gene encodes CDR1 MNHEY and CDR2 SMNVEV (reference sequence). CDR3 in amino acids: CASRPTGNNYGYTF. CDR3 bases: TGTGCCAGCAGGCCCACAGGCAATAACTATGGCTACACCTTC.

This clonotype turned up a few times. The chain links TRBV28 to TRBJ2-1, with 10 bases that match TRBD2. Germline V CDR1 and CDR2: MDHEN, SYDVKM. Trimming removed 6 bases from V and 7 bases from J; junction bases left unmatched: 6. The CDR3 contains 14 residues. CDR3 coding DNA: TGTGCCAGCAGGCCTAGCGGGAGTGGAAATGAGCAGTTCTTC. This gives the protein CASRPSGSGNEQFF.

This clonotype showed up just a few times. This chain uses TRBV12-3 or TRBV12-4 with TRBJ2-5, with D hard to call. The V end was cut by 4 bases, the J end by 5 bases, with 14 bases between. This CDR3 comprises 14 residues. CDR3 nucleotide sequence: TGTGCCAGCAGTTCAGTCAGTATTTTGGAGACCCAGTACTTC. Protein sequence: CASSSVSILETQYF.

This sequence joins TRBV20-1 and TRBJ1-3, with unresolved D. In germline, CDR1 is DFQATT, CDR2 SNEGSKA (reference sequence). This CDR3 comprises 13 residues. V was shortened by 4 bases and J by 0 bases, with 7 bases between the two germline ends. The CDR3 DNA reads TGCAGTGCTAACACAGCCTCTGGAAACACCATATATTTT. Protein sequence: CSANTASGNTIYF.

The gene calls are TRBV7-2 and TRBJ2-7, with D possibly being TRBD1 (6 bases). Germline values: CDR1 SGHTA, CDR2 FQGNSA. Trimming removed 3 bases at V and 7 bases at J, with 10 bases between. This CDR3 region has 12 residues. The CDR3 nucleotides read TGTGCCAGCAGCTTGGGGGCTTGGGAGCAGTACTTC. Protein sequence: CASSLGAWEQYF.

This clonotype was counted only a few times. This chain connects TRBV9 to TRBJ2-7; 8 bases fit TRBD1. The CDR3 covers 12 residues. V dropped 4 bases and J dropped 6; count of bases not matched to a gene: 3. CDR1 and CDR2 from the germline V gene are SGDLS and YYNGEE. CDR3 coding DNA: TGTGCCAGCAGCAGGACAGGGCGCGAGCAGTACTTC. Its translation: CASSRTGREQYF.

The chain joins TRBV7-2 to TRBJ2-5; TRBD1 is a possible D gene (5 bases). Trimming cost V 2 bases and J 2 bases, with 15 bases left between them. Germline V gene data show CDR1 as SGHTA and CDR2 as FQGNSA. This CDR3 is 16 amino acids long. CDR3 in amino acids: CASSLLNVGVQETQYF. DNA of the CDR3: TGTGCCAGCAGCTTACTCAATGTAGGGGTTCAAGAGACCCAGTACTTC.

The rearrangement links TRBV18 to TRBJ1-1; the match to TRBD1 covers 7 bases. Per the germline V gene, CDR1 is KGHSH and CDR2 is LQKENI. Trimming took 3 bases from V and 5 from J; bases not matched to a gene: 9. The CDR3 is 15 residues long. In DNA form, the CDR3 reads TGTGCCAGCTCACCCGGACAGGTTGGAACGACTGAAGCTTTCTTT. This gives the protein CASSPGQVGTTEAFF.

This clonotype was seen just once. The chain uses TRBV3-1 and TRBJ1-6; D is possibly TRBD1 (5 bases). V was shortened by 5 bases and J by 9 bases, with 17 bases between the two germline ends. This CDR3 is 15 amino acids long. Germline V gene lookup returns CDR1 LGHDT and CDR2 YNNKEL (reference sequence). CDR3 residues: CASSSRTTGGSPLHF. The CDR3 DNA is TGTGCCAGCAGCTCCCGGACAACCGGTGGTTCACCCCTCCACTTT. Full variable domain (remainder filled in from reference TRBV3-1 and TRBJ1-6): DTAVSQTPKYLVTQMGNDKSIKCEQNLGHDTMYWYKQDSKKFLKIMFSYNNKELIINETVPNRFSPKSPDKAHLNLHINSLELGDSAVYFCASSSRTTGGSPLHFGNGTRLTVT.

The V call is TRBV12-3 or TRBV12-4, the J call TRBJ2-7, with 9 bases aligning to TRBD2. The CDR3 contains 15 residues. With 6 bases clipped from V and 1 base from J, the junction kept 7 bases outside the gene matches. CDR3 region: CASRIAGAGSYEQYF. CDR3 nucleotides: TGTGCCAGCAGAATAGCGGGAGCCGGGTCCTACGAGCAGTACTTC.

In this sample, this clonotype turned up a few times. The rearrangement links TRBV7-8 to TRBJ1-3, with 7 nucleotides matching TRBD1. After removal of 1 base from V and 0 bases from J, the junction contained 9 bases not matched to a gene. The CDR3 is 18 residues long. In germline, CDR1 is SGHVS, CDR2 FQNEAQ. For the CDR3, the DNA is TGTGCCAGCAGCTTAGGATCAACAGGGGCCCGCTCTGGAAACACCATATATTTT. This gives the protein CASSLGSTGARSGNTIYF.

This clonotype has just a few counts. CDR3 protein: CATSPGTFSRTEAFF. For the CDR3, the DNA is TGTGCCACATCCCCAGGGACGTTTTCGCGCACTGAAGCTTTCTTT. The gene calls are TRBV7-2 and TRBJ1-1; tentative D call: TRBD1 (5 bases). The CDR3 is 15 residues long. In germline, CDR1 is SGHTA, CDR2 FQGNSA. Trimming removed 10 bases at V and 4 bases at J, with 22 bases between.

In nucleotides, the CDR3 is TGTGCCTGGAGTGTAGGACTAGCGGGAGCCGGGGAGCTGTTTTTT. Residues: CAWSVGLAGAGELFF. This sequence joins TRBV30 and TRBJ2-2; 13 bases match TRBD2. The CDR3 is made up of 15 amino acids. CDR1 and CDR2 from the germline V gene are GTSNPN and SVGIG (reference sequence). V lost 0 bases to trimming and J lost 6 bases; unmatched junction nucleotides: 1.

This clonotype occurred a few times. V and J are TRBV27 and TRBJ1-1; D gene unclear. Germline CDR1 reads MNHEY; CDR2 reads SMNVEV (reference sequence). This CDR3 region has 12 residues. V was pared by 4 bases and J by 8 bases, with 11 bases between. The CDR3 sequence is CASSSGGREAFF. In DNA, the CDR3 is TGTGCCAGCAGTTCAGGTGGCAGAGAAGCTTTCTTT.

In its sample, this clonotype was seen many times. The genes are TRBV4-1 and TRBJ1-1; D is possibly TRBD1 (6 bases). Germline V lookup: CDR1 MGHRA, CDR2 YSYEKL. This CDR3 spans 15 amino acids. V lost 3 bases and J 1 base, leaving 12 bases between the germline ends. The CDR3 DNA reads TGCGCCAGCAGCCAGGGGGCGGGTGCGAACACTGAAGCTTTCTTT. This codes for CASSQGAGANTEAFF.

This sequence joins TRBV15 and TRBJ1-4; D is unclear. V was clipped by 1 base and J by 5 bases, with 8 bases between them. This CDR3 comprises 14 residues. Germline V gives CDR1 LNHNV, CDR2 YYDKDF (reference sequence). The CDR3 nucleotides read TGTGCCACCAGCAGAGGGAACCTGAATGAAAAACTGTTTTTT. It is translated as CATSRGNLNEKLFF.

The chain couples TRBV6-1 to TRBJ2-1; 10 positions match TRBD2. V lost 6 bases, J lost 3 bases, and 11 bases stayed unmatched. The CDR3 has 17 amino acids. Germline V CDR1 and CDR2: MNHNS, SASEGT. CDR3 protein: CASRSVAGGWSYNEQFF. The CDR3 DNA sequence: TGTGCCAGCAGGTCAGTAGCGGGGGGCTGGAGCTACAATGAGCAGTTCTTC.

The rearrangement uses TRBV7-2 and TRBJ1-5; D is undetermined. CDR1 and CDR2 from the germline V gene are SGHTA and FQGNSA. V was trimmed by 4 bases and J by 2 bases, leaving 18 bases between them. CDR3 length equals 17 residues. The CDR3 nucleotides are TGTGCCAGCAGCTCCGAAACGCGGGTTGGTGGCAATCAGCCCCAGCATTTT. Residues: CASSSETRVGGNQPQHF.